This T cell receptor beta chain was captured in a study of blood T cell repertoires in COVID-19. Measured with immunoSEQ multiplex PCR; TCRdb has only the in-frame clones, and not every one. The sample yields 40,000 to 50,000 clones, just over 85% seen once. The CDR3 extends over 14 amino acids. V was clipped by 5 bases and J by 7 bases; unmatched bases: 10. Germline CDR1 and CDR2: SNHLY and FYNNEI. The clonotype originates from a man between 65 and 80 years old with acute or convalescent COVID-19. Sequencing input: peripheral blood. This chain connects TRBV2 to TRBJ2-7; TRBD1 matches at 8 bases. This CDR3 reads CASSRSAGGWEQYF. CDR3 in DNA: TGTGCCAGCAGTAGATCGGCAGGGGGCTGGGAGCAGTACTTC.